This is a list of T cell receptor beta chains from one sample in a study of T-cell memory formation after mild COVID-19. TCRdb re-derived calls from the 5' RACE reads in MiXCR, one entry per CDR3 protein. This repertoire shows 550,000 to 700,000 distinct CDR3 sequences, around a sixth found once; its top ten account for about 7.4%. Sequences were obtained from PBMCs or a T cell subset sorted from them (not recorded which). The source of these receptors is an adult woman who had mild COVID-19 (a few samples of this study predate the infection). Cell type and time point are not known. Each CDR3 is given with its conserved first and last residue. The D gene is left open where the match is weak. Some rows mark clone size as missing; the rest say once, few, many or name a class of expanded clone.

>TRBJ2-3|TRBV2|NA|TRBD2
TGTGCCAGCAGTGCTTCCATTGGACTAGCTGGGGAAGATACGCAGTATTTT
CASSASIGLAGEDTQYF
>TRBJ2-2|TRBV7-3|many|NA
TGTGCCAGCAGCTTATCGCAGACCTACACCGGGGAGCTGTTTTTT
CASSLSQTYTGELFF
>TRBJ2-3|TRBV7-9|few|TRBD2
TGTGCCAGCAATACGGGAGGACTCGAGCAGTATTTT
CASNTGGLEQYF
>TRBJ2-7|TRBV19|few|NA
TGTGCCAGTAGTATAGGATACGAGCAGTACTTC
CASSIGYEQYF
>TRBJ1-2|TRBV4-3|few|TRBD1
TGCGCCAGCAGCCAGTTCCGGGACAGGGGGCATAATGGCTACACCTTC
CASSQFRDRGHNGYTF
>TRBJ1-1|TRBV27|NA|TRBD1
TGTGCCAGCAGTTTGAGTCTCAGGGGGAGCACTGAAGCTTTCTTT
CASSLSLRGSTEAFF
>TRBJ2-2|TRBV7-9|NA|TRBD2
TGTGCCAGCAGCTTAGATCGGGTGGCGGGAGCGAACACCGGGGAGCTGTTTTTT
CASSLDRVAGANTGELFF
>TRBJ1-5|TRBV7-2|NA|NA
TGTGCCAGCAGCTCCAGTGGGTCCCAGCATTTT
CASSSSGSQHF
>TRBJ2-3|TRBV4-2|many|NA
TGTGCCAGCAGCCAAGACATATTGGGCCCAGATACGCAGTATTTT
CASSQDILGPDTQYF
>TRBJ1-5|TRBV7-2|few|NA
TGTGCCAGCAGCTTACAAGGGAATCCCAATCAGCCCCAGCATTTT
CASSLQGNPNQPQHF
>TRBJ2-5|TRBV29-1|NA|NA
TGCAGCGCAAGGGAGGCAGCCCTCGAGACCCAGTACTTC
CSAREAALETQYF
>TRBJ1-4|TRBV5-6|few|NA
TGTGCCAGCAGCTTGAGAGGGACGGGTCAAGGGGAGTTTTTT
CASSLRGTGQGEFF
>TRBJ2-5|TRBV18|NA|NA
TGTGCCAGCTCACAACCCCTCGGAAGCCAAGAGACCCAGTACTTC
CASSQPLGSQETQYF
>TRBJ1-1|TRBV5-4|few|NA
TGTGCCAGCAGTCCTCCAGGGAGGGGGAACACTGAAGCTTTCTTT
CASSPPGRGNTEAFF
>TRBJ2-7|TRBV6-5|few|NA
TGTGCCAGCAGTTACTCGACGGAGAGCTCCTACGAGCAGTACTTC
CASSYSTESSYEQYF
>TRBJ2-2|TRBV5-1|NA|NA
TGCGCCAGCAGCTTGGAGATCGGATACACCGGGGAGCTGTTTTTT
CASSLEIGYTGELFF
>TRBJ1-4|TRBV12-3/TRBV12-4|few|TRBD1
TGTGCCAGCACCCTAGACAGGGATGATGAAAAACTGTTTTTT
CASTLDRDDEKLFF
>TRBJ1-1|TRBV12-3/TRBV12-4|NA|NA
TGTGCCAGCACGCAAGCGGGACACCTGAACACTGAAGCTTTCTTT
CASTQAGHLNTEAFF
>TRBJ2-5|TRBV12-3/TRBV12-4|NA|NA
TGTGCCAGCAGTCCTCTTTGGGGAGAGACCCAGTACTTC
CASSPLWGETQYF
>TRBJ2-1|TRBV19|NA|NA
TGTGCCAGTAGTCAGGGCACCCTCGTAAGCAATGAGCAGTTCTTC
CASSQGTLVSNEQFF
>TRBJ2-1|TRBV11-2|NA|TRBD1
TGTGCCAGCAGCCTCTATACCGGGACAGGGTTTGTCAATGAGCAGTTCTTC
CASSLYTGTGFVNEQFF
>TRBJ2-7|TRBV20-1|NA|NA
TGCAGTGCTAGAGATAGCCAGGGGGACTCCTTAACCAGCGAGCAGTACTTC
CSARDSQGDSLTSEQYF
>TRBJ1-1|TRBV5-1|many|NA
TGTGCCAGCAGCCCGGGACAAGTGAACACTGAAGCTTTCTTT
CASSPGQVNTEAFF
>TRBJ1-2|TRBV7-2|few|TRBD1
TGTGCCAGCAGTTTACGGGGACAGGAGTTTAACTATGGCTACACCTTC
CASSLRGQEFNYGYTF
>TRBJ2-4|TRBV2|few|NA
TGTGCCAGCAGTGATGAGCAGGGAGTAACCATTCAGTACTTC
CASSDEQGVTIQYF
>TRBJ1-1|TRBV18|few|NA
TGTGCCAGCTCCCCAGGGGCCGCGGGGGGTGAAGCTTTCTTT
CASSPGAAGGEAFF
>TRBJ2-1|TRBV4-1|NA|NA
TGCGACAGCAGCCAGGGGAGGACTAGCTACAATGAGCAGTTCTTC
CDSSQGRTSYNEQFF
>TRBJ2-7|TRBV12-3/TRBV12-4|NA|NA
TGTGCCAGCAGGTCCGGATCCGGGACTCCGCCCTACGAGCAGTACTTC
CASRSGSGTPPYEQYF
>TRBJ2-1|TRBV18|NA|NA
TGTGCCAGCTCACCAAAGGGGACATCCAATGAGCAGTTCTTC
CASSPKGTSNEQFF
>TRBJ2-5|TRBV3-1|many|NA
TGTGCCAGCAGCCCGTTCCAAGAGACCCAGTACTTC
CASSPFQETQYF
>TRBJ2-2|TRBV12-3/TRBV12-4|NA|TRBD1
TGTGCCAGCGGGGAGGGGACAGGGATCACCGGGGAGCTGTTTTTT
CASGEGTGITGELFF
>TRBJ2-3|TRBV5-5|NA|NA
TGTGCCAGCAGCCTGGCCGTCGGGTTGGGCACAGATACGCAGTATTTT
CASSLAVGLGTDTQYF
>TRBJ2-7|TRBV7-9|NA|NA
TGTGCCTCCGGAGTAGGCGAGCAGTACTTC
CASGVGEQYF
>TRBJ2-5|TRBV11-1|few|NA
TGTGCCAGCAGGTCTAGGAGGCGAGAGACCCAGTACTTC
CASRSRRRETQYF
>TRBJ1-1|TRBV11-3|few|NA
TGTGCCAGCAGCTTAGATCCGGTTTTCGCCACTGAAGCTTTCTTT
CASSLDPVFATEAFF
>TRBJ1-1|TRBV7-9|NA|NA
TGTGCCAGCACCCCACTAGCGGGGACTGAAGCTTTCTTT
CASTPLAGTEAFF
>TRBJ1-1|TRBV19|NA|NA
TGTGCCAGTAGTATGATTGGGGGGGTGTTTCGCACTGAAGCTTTCTTT
CASSMIGGVFRTEAFF
>TRBJ2-2|TRBV11-2|NA|NA
TGTGCCAGCAGCTTGGACAGACACACCGGGGAGCTGTTTTTT
CASSLDRHTGELFF
>TRBJ2-3|TRBV2|NA|TRBD2
TGTGCCACCAAAAGCGGGGGAGGCACAGATACGCAGTATTTT
CATKSGGGTDTQYF
>TRBJ2-1|TRBV5-1|few|NA
TGCGCCAGCAGCTTGGATGGCATAGTCAGCCGTGAGCAGTTCTTC
CASSLDGIVSREQFF